Shown below are 14 T cell receptor beta chains from a single sample sequenced in a study of STAT5B mutations in CD4+ large granular lymphocyte leukemia. Profiling relied on immunoSEQ multiplex PCR, and the TCRdb table lists in-frame clones only, not all of them. This sample has about 38,000 clones, with approximately 85% found just once. The sequenced material came from CD4+ T cells from blood buffy coats. These receptors all stem from a human donor in good health.

The chain uses TRBV7-3 and TRBJ2-6; D is unclear. Looked up from germline, CDR1 is SGHTA and CDR2 is FQGTGA. V was pared by 6 bases and J by 4 bases, with 16 bases between. The CDR3 contains 16 residues. In DNA form, the CDR3 reads TGTGCCAGCAGGGCCTCGTCACAAGCAGGGGCCAACGTCCTGACTTTC. This gives the protein CASRASSQAGANVLTF.

The rearrangement links TRBV6-6 to TRBJ1-5; a weak D match, TRBD1 (5 bases). Germline V gene data show CDR1 as MNHNY and CDR2 as SVGAGI (reference sequence). Trimming cost V 5 bases and J 0 bases, with 14 bases left between them. CDR3 length: 16 amino acids. The CDR3 sequence: CASSGGTAYSNQPQHF. The CDR3 nucleotides read TGTGCCAGCAGTGGAGGGACGGCCTATAGCAATCAGCCCCAGCATTTT.

The rearrangement joins TRBV30 to TRBJ2-3, with D perhaps matching TRBD2 (5 bases). With 3 bases removed from V and 3 bases from J, the gap between germline ends came to 10 bases. Looked up from germline, CDR1 is GTSNPN and CDR2 is SVGIG (reference sequence). The CDR3 is 13 residues long. This CDR3 reads CAWSEPGTDTQYF. CDR3 sequence (DNA): TGTGCCTGGAGCGAACCGGGGACAGATACGCAGTATTTT.

The chain couples TRBV10-2 to TRBJ1-2; D not certain. The germline V gene has CDR1 WSHSY and CDR2 SAAADI. V was shortened by 3 bases and J by 3 bases, with 14 bases between the two germline ends. The CDR3 spans 15 residues. The CDR3 sequence is CASSDESGGDYGYTF. The CDR3 region has the DNA TGCGCCAGCAGTGACGAATCAGGTGGAGACTATGGCTACACCTTC.

The chain combines TRBV4-3 with TRBJ2-2, with no clear D. The ends were cut back, 4 bases at V and 5 bases at J, with 8 bases in the middle. Germline V CDR1 and CDR2: LGHNA, YSLEER. This CDR3 is 13 amino acids long. The CDR3 region is CASSLSSTGELFF. The DNA of the CDR3 is TGCGCCAGCAGCCTTTCTAGTACCGGGGAGCTGTTTTTT.

V is TRBV4-1 and J is TRBJ1-2; 7 bases agree with TRBD1. Trimming cost V 6 bases and J 4 bases; bases outside gene matches: 5. CDR1 and CDR2 (germline): MGHRA, YSYEKL. The CDR3 covers 13 residues. The CDR3 nucleotides read TGCGCCAGCAGTAACAGGGGCTTCTATGGCTACACCTTC. Translating gives CASSNRGFYGYTF.

This CDR3 reads CASSVGTTNTGELFF. Written as DNA, the CDR3 is TGTGCCAGCAGCGTAGGGACGACGAACACCGGGGAGCTGTTTTTT. V gene TRBV9 combines with J gene TRBJ2-2; D call uncertain. The germline V gene has CDR1 SGDLS and CDR2 YYNGEE. The CDR3 covers 15 residues. The ends were cut back, 0 bases at V and 0 bases at J, with 6 bases in the middle.

CDR3 sequence: CAWATGSNQPQHF. DNA for the CDR3: TGTGCCTGGGCCACAGGGAGCAATCAGCCCCAGCATTTT. The chain employs TRBV30 and TRBJ1-5; the D gene is possibly TRBD1 (6 bases). V was pared by 5 bases and J by 1 base, with 9 bases between. CDR1 is GTSNPN, CDR2 SVGIG, per germline (reference sequence). This CDR3 region has 13 residues.

This chain links TRBV10-3 with TRBJ1-1; D is ambiguous. V was trimmed by 0 bases and J by 5 bases, leaving 13 bases between them. This CDR3 contains 15 residues. From germline, CDR1 is ENHRY and CDR2 SYGVKD. The CDR3 sequence: CAISESVGGRTEAFF. CDR3 DNA: TGTGCCATCAGTGAGTCCGTGGGTGGGAGGACTGAAGCTTTCTTT.

This clone was seen only a few times. The chain couples TRBV5-1 to TRBJ1-1; D is unclear. The length of the CDR3 is 13 residues. V was pared by 6 bases and J by 0 bases, with 9 bases between. From germline, CDR1 is SGHRS and CDR2 YFSETQ. This CDR3 is CASTGRLNTEAFF. The CDR3 nucleotides are TGCGCCAGCACCGGCAGGTTGAACACTGAAGCTTTCTTT.

Only a few counts were recorded for this clone. The chain combines TRBV11-3 with TRBJ2-1; no clear D gene. The CDR3 sequence is 14 residues long. Germline values: CDR1 SGHNT, CDR2 YENEEA. V dropped 5 bases and J dropped 4 bases, with 12 bases sitting between them. The CDR3 reads CASSPIRSYNEQFF. Written as DNA, the CDR3 is TGTGCCAGCAGCCCTATCCGGAGTTACAATGAGCAGTTCTTC.

For the CDR3, the DNA is TGTGCCAGTAGTATTTCGACAGGGTATAATTCACCCCTCCACTTT. Translated, it gives CASSISTGYNSPLHF. The chain recombines TRBV19 with TRBJ1-6; 7 nucleotides line up with TRBD1. The CDR3 covers 15 residues. CDR1 and CDR2 (germline): LNHDA, SQIVND (reference sequence). J gave up 4 bases and V 3 bases, and 3 bases lay outside the gene matches.

The rearrangement uses TRBV4-1 and TRBJ2-1; 16 bases agree with TRBD2. V was pared by 1 base and J by 8 bases, with 5 bases of the junction left unmatched. The CDR3 is 17 residues long. Germline values: CDR1 MGHRA, CDR2 YSYEKL. The CDR3 region has the DNA TGCGCCAGCAGCCAAGGGGGACTAGCGGGGGGGGCGGATGAGCAGTTCTTC. It encodes CASSQGGLAGGADEQFF.

This chain links TRBV30 with TRBJ2-7; weak D call: TRBD2 (5 bases). Per germline, CDR1 GTSNPN and CDR2 SVGIG (reference sequence). The CDR3 runs 13 residues. V lost 2 bases and J lost 2, with 10 bases in between. CDR3 sequence reads: CAWSRAGAYEQYF. The CDR3 DNA reads TGTGCCTGGAGTCGGGCCGGGGCCTACGAGCAGTACTTC.